A single TCR beta chain is shown here with its context. In this sample, this clone turned up once. No cognate antigen has been identified for it. No base quality information exists; no much larger clone differs at one position. In the prospective study, participants were roughly 18 to 90 years old, resided in about two dozen geographic areas of the United States, and were enrolled through a virtual design. In the prospective study, cohorts were assigned on the basis of participant-reported clinical history obtained from a screening survey and a study questionnaire. Recovered participants in ImmuneRACE Cohort 3 were defined by two consecutive negative NP/OP PCR tests, clearance by a healthcare professional, or resolution of symptoms. Each participant in the prospective study had whole blood, serum and a nasopharyngeal or oropharyngeal swab collected by mobile phlebotomists. Additional blood draws and questionnaires over an approximately 2-month period could optionally be provided by prospective study participants. Before DNA extraction, prospective study blood samples were shipped either frozen or at room temperature.

TCRbeta CDR3 regions were amplified from genomic DNA using the immunoSEQ Assay, a bias-controlled multiplex PCR. The study's processing was this. The number of nucleated cells in each sample was estimated by amplification of reference gene primers within the assay. To quantify the absolute abundance of each unique TCRbeta CDR3 rearrangement, sequence reads were collapsed and filtered. For each sample, productive Simpson clonality was calculated as the square root of Simpson's diversity index over productive rearrangements. TCRdb's version of the immuneACCESS table is confined to in-frame rearrangements and falls short of the full clone set. An unresolved V gene accounts for under half of the shortfall where checked; the remainder is of unknown origin. Clonal size and the V and J genes are those of that table, whereas D and trimming came from the DNA. The sample yields 150,000 to 200,000 clones; 88% were counted once. The ten biggest clones cover roughly 9% of the sample.

The data derive from a study of blood T cell repertoires in COVID-19 (dated by TCRdb to 2018 to 2020). At the level of the whole study: Samples covering the acute and convalescent phases of COVID-19 were provided by collaborators in the United States, Italy and Spain. The material from the prospective study consisted of cDNA or gDNA derived from T cells, B-cell-depleted T cells, or PBMCs. Subjects who had been exposed to COVID-19, were actively infected with it, or had recovered from it provided the deeply sampled blood TCRbeta repertoires that made up the dataset. A freely available public database, intended as a resource for researchers studying the immune response to SARS-CoV-2, is where the repertoires were released. The samples were drawn from two sources: the first 160 participants of the ongoing ImmuneRACE study, and 1,200 or so subjects contributed by 6 global collaborators. The sample metadata nearly always contained a de-identified subject ID, COVID-19 status, age in years and sex. HLA class I and class II types, where available, came from metadata supplied by the sample provider rather than from assay-based typing.

Study-wide findings and limitations: How much clinical and demographic metadata was included differed by source and by participant, and the metadata was provided uncurated.

V was cut back by 2 bases and J by 7 bases, leaving a gap of 23 bases between them. Including cysteine and phenylalanine, the CDR3 has 17 amino acids. Only the CDR3 portion is preserved as DNA: 51 bases, with reading frame beginning at the first base. CDR1 and CDR2, looked up from the germline V gene, are MGHRA and YSYEKL. The clonotype comes from a woman in her late teens or twenties who had recovered from COVID-19. The chain couples TRBV4-1 to TRBJ1-1; possibly the D gene is TRBD1, per 6 matching bases. The material sequenced was PBMCs or T cells enriched from blood (not recorded which). DNA sequence: TGCGCCAGCAGCCAACCCAGGGGTTCCGGGGATTGGGGTGAAGCTTTCTTT. Its translation reads: CASSQPRGSGDWGEAFF.